Following are 9 T cell receptor beta chains from one sample sequenced in a study of T cell repertoires in cytomegalovirus infection. TCRdb reanalysed the reads using MiXCR and keeps one entry per CDR3 protein. The sample has 150,000 to 200,000 distinct CDR3 sequences, around 15% seen once. Sequenced: PBMCs. The receptor source for this set is a human donor in good health (CMV status not recorded). Some clones in this sample may be carry-over from other donors' samples.

The rearrangement links TRBV12-3 or TRBV12-4 to TRBJ1-4, with a weak D call TRBD1 (5 bases). This CDR3 contains 14 residues. Deletions cut 5 bases from V and 8 bases from J, with 15 bases between. CDR3: CASSAGAGKEKLFF. CDR3 sequence (DNA): TGTGCCAGCAGTGCCGGAGCAGGGAAGGAAAAACTGTTTTTT.

This clonotype turned up a few times. The chain uses TRBV9 and TRBJ1-2, with 8 bases fitting TRBD1. The CDR3 is made up of 12 amino acids. The germline CDR1 and CDR2 sequences are SGDLS and YYNGEE. J was trimmed by 4 bases and V by 7 bases; bases with no gene match: 3. The CDR3 nucleotides read TGTGCCAGCGTTCAGGGGGCCTATGGCTACACCTTC. The encoded protein is CASVQGAYGYTF. The full variable domain, rest sourced from reference TRBV9 and TRBJ1-2, is DSGVTQTPKHLITATGQRVTLRCSPRSGDLSVYWYQQSLDQGLQFLIQYYNGEERAKGNILERFSAQQFPDLHSELNLSSLELGDSALYFCASVQGAYGYTFGSGTRLTVV.

This clonotype was detected a few times. The chain carries TRBV12-3 or TRBV12-4 and TRBJ1-1; 8 nucleotides line up with TRBD1. The CDR3 length is 14 residues. V shed 6 bases, J shed 5 bases, and the junction held 8 bases outside the gene matches. Written as DNA, the CDR3 is TGTGCCAGCAGGACACACAGGGGGGAGACTGAAGCTTTCTTT. Translating gives CASRTHRGETEAFF.

The rearrangement uses TRBV20-1 and TRBJ2-7, with TRBD2 matching 12 bases. With 1 base clipped from V and 5 bases from J, the junction kept 6 bases outside the gene matches. The CDR3 has 15 amino acids. Germline-derived CDR1 and CDR2 are DFQATT and SNEGSKA (reference sequence). CDR3 sequence: CSARGTSGIIHEQYF. In DNA, the CDR3 is TGCAGTGCTAGAGGGACTAGCGGGATAATCCACGAGCAGTACTTC.

In its sample, this clonotype was seen many times. The chain couples TRBV4-3 to TRBJ1-5; D is uncertain. Germline V CDR1 and CDR2: LGHNA, YSLEER. The CDR3 spans 16 residues. V shed 0 bases and J shed 3 bases, with 12 bases lying between them. Here the CDR3 reads CASSQDSRSYNQPQHF. The DNA for the CDR3 is TGCGCCAGCAGCCAAGATAGCCGATCTTACAATCAGCCCCAGCATTTT.

This clonotype came up a few times. The V and J genes are TRBV3-1 and TRBJ1-2; D gene ambiguous. Per germline, CDR1 LGHDT and CDR2 YNNKEL (reference sequence). Trimming stripped 0 bases from V and 4 bases from J, with 18 bases between. The CDR3 spans 17 residues. The CDR3 protein is CASSQDTFRREVYGYTF. The CDR3 DNA reads as TGTGCCAGCAGCCAAGACACCTTCCGGAGAGAAGTCTATGGCTACACCTTC.

This clonotype was observed a handful of times. This chain connects TRBV7-2 to TRBJ1-5; weak D call: TRBD1 (5 bases). The CDR3 covers 17 residues. Trimming removed 1 base from V and 3 bases from J, with 16 bases in between. Per the germline V gene, CDR1 is SGHTA and CDR2 is FQGNSA. The CDR3 DNA reads as TGTGCCAGCAGCTTAGGGGGAAGAGGGGCGCTCAATCAGCCCCAGCATTTT. Its protein product is CASSLGGRGALNQPQHF. Full variable domain (remainder filled in from reference TRBV7-2 and TRBJ1-5): GAGVSQSPSNKVTEKGKDVELRCDPISGHTALYWYRQSLGQGLEFLIYFQGNSAPDKSGLPSDRFSAERTGGSVSTLTIQRTQQEDSAVYLCASSLGGRGALNQPQHFGDGTRLSIL.

This clonotype was seen ten or more times. J is TRBJ2-6 and V is TRBV7-2, with D unresolved. Per germline, CDR1 SGHTA and CDR2 FQGNSA. The CDR3 has 16 amino acids. With 0 bases removed from V and 0 bases from J, the gap between germline ends came to 6 bases. CDR3 coding DNA: TGTGCCAGCAGCTTAGCCCTCTCCTCTGGGGCCAACGTCCTGACTTTC. Translated, it gives CASSLALSSGANVLTF.

This clonotype was observed many times. This chain connects TRBV28 to TRBJ1-4; no definite D call. The CDR3 has 14 residues. The germline V gene encodes CDR1 MDHEN and CDR2 SYDVKM. V gave up 1 base and J gave up 10 bases, with 13 bases separating them. CDR3 region: CASSLSDGSGKLFF. In nucleotides, the CDR3 is TGTGCCAGCAGTTTATCAGATGGAAGCGGAAAACTGTTTTTT.